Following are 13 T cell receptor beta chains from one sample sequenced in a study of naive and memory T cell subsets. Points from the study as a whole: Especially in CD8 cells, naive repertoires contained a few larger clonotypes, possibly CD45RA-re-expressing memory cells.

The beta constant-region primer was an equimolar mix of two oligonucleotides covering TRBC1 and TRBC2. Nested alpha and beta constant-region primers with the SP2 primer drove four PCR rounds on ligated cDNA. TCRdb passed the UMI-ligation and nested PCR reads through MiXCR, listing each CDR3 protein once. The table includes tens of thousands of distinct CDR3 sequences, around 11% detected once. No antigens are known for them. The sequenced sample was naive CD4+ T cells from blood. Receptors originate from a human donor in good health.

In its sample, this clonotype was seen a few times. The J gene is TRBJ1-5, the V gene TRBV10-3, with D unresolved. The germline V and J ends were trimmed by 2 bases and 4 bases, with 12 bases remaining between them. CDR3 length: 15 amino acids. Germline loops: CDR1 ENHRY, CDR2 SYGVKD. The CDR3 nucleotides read TGTGCCATCAGTGAGGGGTCTTTAGGTAATCAGCCCCAGCATTTT. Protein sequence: CAISEGSLGNQPQHF.

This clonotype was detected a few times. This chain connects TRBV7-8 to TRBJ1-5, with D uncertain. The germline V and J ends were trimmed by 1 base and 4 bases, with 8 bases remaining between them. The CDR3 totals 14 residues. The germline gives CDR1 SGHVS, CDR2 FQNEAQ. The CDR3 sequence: CASSLGQANQPQHF. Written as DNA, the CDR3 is TGTGCCAGCAGCTTAGGGCAGGCGAATCAGCCCCAGCATTTT.

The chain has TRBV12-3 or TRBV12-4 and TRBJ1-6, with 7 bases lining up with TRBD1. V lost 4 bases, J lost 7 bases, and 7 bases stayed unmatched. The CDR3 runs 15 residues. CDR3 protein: CASSSRQGRNSPLHF. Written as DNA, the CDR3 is TGTGCCAGCAGTTCGAGACAGGGCAGGAATTCACCCCTCCACTTT.

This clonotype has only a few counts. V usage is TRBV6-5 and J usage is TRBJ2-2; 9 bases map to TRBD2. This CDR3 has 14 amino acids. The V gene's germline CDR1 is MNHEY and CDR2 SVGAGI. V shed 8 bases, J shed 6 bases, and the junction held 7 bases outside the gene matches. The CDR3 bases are TGTGCCAGCTGGTCTCAGCGGGAGGCCGGGGAGCTGTTTTTT. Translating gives CASWSQREAGELFF.

The CDR3 loop is CSVVRTDYGEQYF. In DNA form, the CDR3 reads TGCAGCGTTGTGCGGACAGACTACGGAGAGCAGTACTTC. The chain has TRBV29-1 and TRBJ2-7; a possible D gene is TRBD1 (6 bases). V was clipped by 4 bases and J by 7 bases, with 17 bases between them. The CDR3 length is 13 residues. Germline assignment: CDR1 SQVTM and CDR2 ANQGSEA.

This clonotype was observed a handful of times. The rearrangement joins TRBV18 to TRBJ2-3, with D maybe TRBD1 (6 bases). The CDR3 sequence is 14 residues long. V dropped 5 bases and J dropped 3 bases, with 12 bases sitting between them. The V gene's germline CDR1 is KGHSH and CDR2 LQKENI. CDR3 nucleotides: TGTGCCAGCTCATCACAGGGTTGGACAGATACGCAGTATTTT. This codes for CASSSQGWTDTQYF.

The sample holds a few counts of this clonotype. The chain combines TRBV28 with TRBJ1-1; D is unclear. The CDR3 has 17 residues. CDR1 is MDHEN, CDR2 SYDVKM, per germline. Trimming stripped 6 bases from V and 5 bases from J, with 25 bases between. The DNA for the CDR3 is TGTGCCAGCAGACCTCGGAGAATCTCCCCCCCGGGAACTGAAGCTTTCTTT. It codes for CASRPRRISPPGTEAFF.

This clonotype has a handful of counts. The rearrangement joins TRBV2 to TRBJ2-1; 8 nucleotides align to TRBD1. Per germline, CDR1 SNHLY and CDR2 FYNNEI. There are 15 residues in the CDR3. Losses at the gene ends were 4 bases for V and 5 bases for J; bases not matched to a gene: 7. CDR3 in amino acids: CASSGGQVPNNEQFF. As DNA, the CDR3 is TGTGCCAGCAGTGGGGGACAGGTTCCCAACAATGAGCAGTTCTTC.

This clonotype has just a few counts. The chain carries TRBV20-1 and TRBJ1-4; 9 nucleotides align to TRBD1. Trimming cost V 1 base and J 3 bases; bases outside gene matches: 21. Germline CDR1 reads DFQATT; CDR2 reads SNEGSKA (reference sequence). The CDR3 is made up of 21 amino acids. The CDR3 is CSARANHLRDRVRQANEKLFF. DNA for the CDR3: TGCAGTGCTAGAGCAAACCATCTCCGGGACAGGGTGCGGCAGGCTAATGAAAAACTGTTTTTT.

DNA of the CDR3: TGCAGTGCTAGACAGGGTCATGGCTACACCTTC. This codes for CSARQGHGYTF. The chain combines TRBV20-1 with TRBJ1-2; D might be TRBD1 (5 bases). The CDR3 covers 11 residues. Looked up from germline, CDR1 is DFQATT and CDR2 is SNEGSKA (reference sequence). Trimming cost V 2 bases and J 6 bases, with 7 bases left between them.

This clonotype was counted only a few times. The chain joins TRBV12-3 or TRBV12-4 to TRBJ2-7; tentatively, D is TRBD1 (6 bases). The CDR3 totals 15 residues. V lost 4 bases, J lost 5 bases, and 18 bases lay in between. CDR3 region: CASSYWTAESHEQYF. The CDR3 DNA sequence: TGTGCCAGCAGTTACTGGACAGCGGAGTCCCACGAGCAGTACTTC.

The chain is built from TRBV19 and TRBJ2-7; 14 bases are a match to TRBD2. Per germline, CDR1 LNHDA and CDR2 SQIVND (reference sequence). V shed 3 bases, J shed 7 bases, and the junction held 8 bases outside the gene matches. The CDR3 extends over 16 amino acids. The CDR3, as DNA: TGTGCCAGTAGTATGGAGACTAGCGGGAGGGCTTATGAGCAGTACTTC. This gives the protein CASSMETSGRAYEQYF.

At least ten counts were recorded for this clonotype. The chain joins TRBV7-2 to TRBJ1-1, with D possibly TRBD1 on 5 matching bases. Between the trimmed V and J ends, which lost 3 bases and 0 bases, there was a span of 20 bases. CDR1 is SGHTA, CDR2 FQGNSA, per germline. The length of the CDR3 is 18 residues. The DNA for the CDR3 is TGTGCCAGCAGCTTGGAAAGGAAAGAGGGGAATCTGAACACTGAAGCTTTCTTT. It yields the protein CASSLERKEGNLNTEAFF.